This is a list of T cell receptor beta chains from one sample in a study of CD8 T cells in Susac syndrome. TCRdb reprocessed the immunoSEQ multiplex PCR reads via MiXCR and lists one record per CDR3 protein. The table lists just over 150,000 distinct CDR3 sequences, roughly 94% of them singletons. The sample consisted of CD8+ T cells from PBMCs. All receptors derive from a human donor with multiple sclerosis. CDR3s include the opening cysteine and the closing phenylalanine or tryptophan. The D gene is left open where the match is weak. Only part of the rows carry a size: once, few, many, or a class if the clone is expanded.

J: TRBJ2-7; size: -; D: -; V: TRBV20-1; length: 14; DNA: TGCAGTGCGACCCGGGACAATGAGCTAGGGGAGCAGTACTTC; CDR3: CSATRDNELGEQYF
J: TRBJ2-5; size: -; D: -; V: TRBV9; length: 14; DNA: TGTGCCAGCAGCGTAGGGCGGGTAGCCGAGACCCAGTACTTC; CDR3: CASSVGRVAETQYF
J: TRBJ2-3; size: -; D: TRBD2; V: TRBV4-2; length: 16; DNA: TGTGCCAGCAGCCAAGCCCAGCGGGGGGGCACAGATACGCAGTATTTT; CDR3: CASSQAQRGGTDTQYF
J: TRBJ1-5; size: -; D: -; V: TRBV3-1; length: 15; DNA: TGTGCCAGCAGCCAAGATTTGGGTAGCAATCAGCCCCAGCATTTT; CDR3: CASSQDLGSNQPQHF
J: TRBJ1-2; size: -; D: TRBD1; V: TRBV13; length: 14; DNA: TGTGCCAGCAGCAACCGACAGGGGGCGCATGGCTACACCTTC; CDR3: CASSNRQGAHGYTF
J: TRBJ2-2; size: -; D: -; V: TRBV27; length: 14; DNA: TGTGCCAGCAGACTTGCACAAAACACCGGGGAGCTGTTTTTT; CDR3: CASRLAQNTGELFF
J: TRBJ2-1; size: -; D: -; V: TRBV27; length: 12; DNA: TGTGCCACCAGGAGACAAGACAATGAGCAGTTCTTC; CDR3: CATRRQDNEQFF
J: TRBJ2-7; size: -; D: TRBD1; V: TRBV7-2; length: 16; DNA: TGTGCCAGCAGCTCCTCGACAGGGGGTGATGCCTACGAGCAGTACTTC; CDR3: CASSSSTGGDAYEQYF
J: TRBJ2-5; size: few; D: -; V: TRBV12-3/TRBV12-4; length: 11; DNA: TGTGCCAGCAGTTGGGGAGAGACCCAGTACTTC; CDR3: CASSWGETQYF
J: TRBJ2-3; size: -; D: -; V: TRBV27; length: 12; DNA: TGTGCCAGCAGCTCAAACGTTAATACGCAGTATTTT; CDR3: CASSSNVNTQYF
J: TRBJ1-2; size: -; D: TRBD1; V: TRBV13; length: 16; DNA: TGTGCCAGCAGCTTGGGAAGGGGACAGGGACCCGGAGGCTACACCTTC; CDR3: CASSLGRGQGPGGYTF
J: TRBJ1-1; size: -; D: -; V: TRBV12-3/TRBV12-4; length: 12; DNA: TGTGCCAGCAGTTTAGGAACTTATGAAGCTTTCTTT; CDR3: CASSLGTYEAFF
J: TRBJ2-5; size: -; D: TRBD2; V: TRBV3-1; length: 17; DNA: TGTGCCAGCAGCCATATACTAGCGGGGGGAGATCAAGAGACCCAGTACTTC; CDR3: CASSHILAGGDQETQYF
J: TRBJ2-5; size: once; D: TRBD1; V: TRBV30; length: 11; DNA: TGTGCCTGGTGGACAGGAGAGACCCAGTACTTC; CDR3: CAWWTGETQYF
J: TRBJ2-2; size: -; D: -; V: TRBV15; length: 13; DNA: TGTGCCACCCTACAGGGAACTTCTGGGGAGCTGTTTTTT; CDR3: CATLQGTSGELFF
J: TRBJ1-1; size: -; D: TRBD1; V: TRBV5-1; length: 15; DNA: TGCGCCAGCAGCGGCCGGGACAGGGCGGTCACTGAAGCTTTCTTT; CDR3: CASSGRDRAVTEAFF
J: TRBJ2-7; size: -; D: -; V: TRBV11-2; length: 13; DNA: TGTGCCAGCAGCTTAGGACGACTAAGCGAGCAGTACTTC; CDR3: CASSLGRLSEQYF
J: TRBJ2-5; size: once; D: -; V: TRBV12-3/TRBV12-4; length: 12; DNA: TGTGCCAGCAGTTTCTTCCAAGAGACCCAGTACTTC; CDR3: CASSFFQETQYF
J: TRBJ2-1; size: -; D: -; V: TRBV20-1; length: 13; DNA: TGCAGTGCTAGGCCTGGGGGGAGGAATGAGCAGTTCTTC; CDR3: CSARPGGRNEQFF
J: TRBJ2-5; size: -; D: TRBD1; V: TRBV27; length: 17; DNA: TGTGCCAGCAGTTTATCAGGACAGGGAGGTTGGCAAGAGACCCAGTACTTC; CDR3: CASSLSGQGGWQETQYF
J: TRBJ1-1; size: -; D: TRBD1; V: TRBV15; length: 14; DNA: TGTGCCACCAGCAAGGACAGGCAGAACACTGAAGCTTTCTTT; CDR3: CATSKDRQNTEAFF
J: TRBJ2-7; size: -; D: -; V: TRBV7-8; length: 16; DNA: TGTGCCAGCACCGAACCGCGGGGGCAGGACTCCTACGAGCAGTACTTC; CDR3: CASTEPRGQDSYEQYF
J: TRBJ2-1; size: few; D: -; V: TRBV7-3; length: 13; DNA: TGTGCCAGCAGTGGGGGAAGCGACAATGAGCAGTTCTTC; CDR3: CASSGGSDNEQFF
J: TRBJ1-5; size: -; D: -; V: TRBV20-1; length: 15; DNA: TGCAGTGCTAGAGATGGGTCCGGAAGGGGCCAGCCCCAGCATTTT; CDR3: CSARDGSGRGQPQHF
J: TRBJ2-5; size: -; D: -; V: TRBV14; length: 14; DNA: TGTGCCAGCAGCCCAACAGGGAGGGGAGAGACCCAGTACTTC; CDR3: CASSPTGRGETQYF